Listed below are T cell receptor beta chains from one sample, sequenced in a study of T cell changes during pregnancy in multiple sclerosis. Sequencing used immunoSEQ multiplex PCR; TCRdb keeps in-frame clones, though not all of them. This sample has about 98,000 clones, with around 90% found just once. The material was peripheral blood, obtained after pregnancy. These receptors were obtained from a female donor in good health, enrolled as a control in a pregnancy study. Each CDR3 is given with its conserved first and last residue. The D gene is left open where the match is weak. Clone size appears in some rows only: once, few, many, or a class for an expanded clone.

D gene: NA; clone size: once; V gene: TRBV7-6; J gene: TRBJ2-3; CDR3 DNA: TGTGCCAGCATCAAGGGGCAGGCCACAGATACGCAGTATTTT; CDR3 protein: CASIKGQATDTQYF
D gene: NA; clone size: NA; V gene: TRBV28; J gene: TRBJ1-5; CDR3 DNA: TGTGCCAGCATTGGAAGCCTTAGGGGGCAGCCCCAGCATTTT; CDR3 protein: CASIGSLRGQPQHF
D gene: NA; clone size: NA; V gene: TRBV27; J gene: TRBJ1-5; CDR3 DNA: TGTGCCAGCAGTTGGGGCACCAATCAGCCCCAGCATTTT; CDR3 protein: CASSWGTNQPQHF
D gene: NA; clone size: few; V gene: TRBV6-1; J gene: TRBJ1-5; CDR3 DNA: TGTGCCACCAAAGAGCTTAGCAATCAGCCCCAGCATTTT; CDR3 protein: CATKELSNQPQHF
D gene: NA; clone size: once; V gene: TRBV9; J gene: TRBJ2-1; CDR3 DNA: TGTGCCAGCAGCGTAGGGCAGGGCAGAGGCAATGAGCAGTTCTTC; CDR3 protein: CASSVGQGRGNEQFF
D gene: TRBD2; clone size: NA; V gene: TRBV19; J gene: TRBJ2-5; CDR3 DNA: TGTGCCAGTAGTTTGGTAGTAGCGGGGGGGGAGACCCAGTACTTC; CDR3 protein: CASSLVVAGGETQYF
D gene: NA; clone size: NA; V gene: TRBV2; J gene: TRBJ1-2; CDR3 DNA: TGTGCCAGCAGTCGTTCTAACTATGGCTACACCTTC; CDR3 protein: CASSRSNYGYTF
D gene: TRBD2; clone size: NA; V gene: TRBV11-3; J gene: TRBJ2-1; CDR3 DNA: TGTGCCAGCAGCCAACGGACTAGCGGGAGTTACAATGAGCAGTTCTTC; CDR3 protein: CASSQRTSGSYNEQFF
D gene: NA; clone size: NA; V gene: TRBV21-1; J gene: TRBJ2-3; CDR3 DNA: TGTGCCAGCAGCAAAGGAAACAGGGACCTTTCGGAAGATACGCAGTATTTT; CDR3 protein: CASSKGNRDLSEDTQYF
D gene: TRBD1; clone size: NA; V gene: TRBV27; J gene: TRBJ1-3; CDR3 DNA: TGTGCCAGCAGGGGGCTCAGGGGGCTTAGAAACACCATATATTTT; CDR3 protein: CASRGLRGLRNTIYF
D gene: NA; clone size: NA; V gene: TRBV18; J gene: TRBJ1-1; CDR3 DNA: TGTGCCAGCTCACCTCCTAATCCCGGGACAAAGAACACTGAAGCTTTCTTT; CDR3 protein: CASSPPNPGTKNTEAFF
D gene: NA; clone size: few; V gene: TRBV7-2; J gene: TRBJ1-3; CDR3 DNA: TGTGCCAGCAGCTTATTCCCCCTCCTGGGAAACACCATATATTTT; CDR3 protein: CASSLFPLLGNTIYF
D gene: NA; clone size: NA; V gene: TRBV7-9; J gene: TRBJ1-2; CDR3 DNA: TGTGCCAGCAGCTTAGTCTGGCGACGCAGGCCCCGTGGCTACACCTTC; CDR3 protein: CASSLVWRRRPRGYTF
D gene: TRBD1; clone size: NA; V gene: TRBV30; J gene: TRBJ1-2; CDR3 DNA: TGTGCCTGGAGTCATAACCAGGGGGCGACAGTCTATGGCTACACCTTC; CDR3 protein: CAWSHNQGATVYGYTF
D gene: NA; clone size: NA; V gene: TRBV9; J gene: TRBJ2-2; CDR3 DNA: TGTGCCAGCAGCGGACAAGGTTCGAACACCGGGGAGCTGTTTTTT; CDR3 protein: CASSGQGSNTGELFF
D gene: TRBD2; clone size: once; V gene: TRBV11-2; J gene: TRBJ2-1; CDR3 DNA: TGTGCCAGCAGGGGACTAGCGGGGGGACGCTACAATGAGCAGTTCTTC; CDR3 protein: CASRGLAGGRYNEQFF
D gene: NA; clone size: once; V gene: TRBV5-1; J gene: TRBJ1-2; CDR3 DNA: TGCGCCAGCAGCCCTACAAACGGGGGGGTTAACTATGGCTACACCTTC; CDR3 protein: CASSPTNGGVNYGYTF
D gene: NA; clone size: NA; V gene: TRBV15; J gene: TRBJ2-2; CDR3 DNA: TGTGCCACCAGCAGAGAAGGGGCCGGGGAGCTGTTTTTT; CDR3 protein: CATSREGAGELFF
D gene: NA; clone size: NA; V gene: TRBV27; J gene: TRBJ2-7; CDR3 DNA: TGTGCCAGCAGCAAACCCTACCACACAGGGAACTACGAGCAGTACTTC; CDR3 protein: CASSKPYHTGNYEQYF
D gene: TRBD1; clone size: NA; V gene: TRBV7-2; J gene: TRBJ2-1; CDR3 DNA: TGTGCCAGCAGCTCCCGACCGGACAGGGCCGATGAGCAGTTCTTC; CDR3 protein: CASSSRPDRADEQFF
D gene: NA; clone size: once; V gene: TRBV14; J gene: TRBJ1-4; CDR3 DNA: TGTGCCAGCAGCCAAGAAGGCGGGGTATCGACACTTTGGGATAATGAAAAACTGTTTTTT; CDR3 protein: CASSQEGGVSTLWDNEKLFF
D gene: TRBD1; clone size: NA; V gene: TRBV2; J gene: TRBJ1-5; CDR3 DNA: TGTGCCAGCAGTAACAGGGGCAATAGCAATCAGCCCCAGCATTTT; CDR3 protein: CASSNRGNSNQPQHF
D gene: TRBD1; clone size: NA; V gene: TRBV6-6; J gene: TRBJ2-1; CDR3 DNA: TGTGCCAGCAGCCGATATCGGACAGGGCGCGGGGATGAGCAGTTCTTC; CDR3 protein: CASSRYRTGRGDEQFF
D gene: NA; clone size: NA; V gene: TRBV5-1; J gene: TRBJ1-5; CDR3 DNA: TGCGCCAGCAGCTTGGGGGCCGTCCCCGATCAACAGCATTTT; CDR3 protein: CASSLGAVPDQQHF
D gene: TRBD1; clone size: NA; V gene: TRBV30; J gene: TRBJ2-5; CDR3 DNA: TGTGCCTGGAGTCAGACAGGGGTAAAGCTCCAAGAGACCCAGTACTTC; CDR3 protein: CAWSQTGVKLQETQYF
D gene: NA; clone size: once; V gene: TRBV2; J gene: TRBJ1-5; CDR3 DNA: TGTGCCAGCAGTGAAGCGCGAGGGGGGGGTCAGCCCCAGCATTTT; CDR3 protein: CASSEARGGGQPQHF
D gene: NA; clone size: few; V gene: TRBV5-1; J gene: TRBJ1-1; CDR3 DNA: TGCGCCAGCAGCCCACTCGAAAACACTGAAGCTTTCTTT; CDR3 protein: CASSPLENTEAFF
D gene: NA; clone size: NA; V gene: TRBV28; J gene: TRBJ1-4; CDR3 DNA: TGTGCCAGCAGTTTATTCGGCCCAGGGGACGGTGAAAAACTGTTTTTT; CDR3 protein: CASSLFGPGDGEKLFF
D gene: TRBD2; clone size: NA; V gene: TRBV5-4; J gene: TRBJ2-7; CDR3 DNA: TGTGCCAGCAGCCCCGGACTAGCGGGGGGTCATTCCTACGAGCAGTACTTC; CDR3 protein: CASSPGLAGGHSYEQYF